The rows below give T cell receptor beta chains drawn from one sample of a study of blood T cell repertoires in COVID-19. Method: immunoSEQ multiplex PCR; TCRdb's copy keeps in-frame clones and lacks some. This table holds over 85,000 clones, 87% found once. Sequencing was performed on peripheral blood. These receptors came from a woman between 45 and 65 years old with COVID-19, enrolled during active disease. Both conserved end residues are part of each CDR3.

TRBJ1-2 TRBV13 CASSLRGANYGYTF
TRBJ2-5 TRBV11-3 CASSQPRGGETQYF
TRBJ2-2 TRBV27 CASTGMAGELFF
TRBJ2-5 TRBV19 CASSIRDSETQYF
TRBJ2-7 TRBV12-5 CASGLEQGPYEQYF
TRBJ2-7 TRBV20-1 CSASVGTGTYEQYF
TRBJ1-1 TRBV7-2 CASSLEGRITEAFF
TRBJ1-2 TRBV7-8 CASSLLLGQGNYGYTF
TRBJ2-3 TRBV5-1 CASSLWGQVTDTQYF
TRBJ2-1 TRBV19 CASSIDSGRSSYNEQFF
TRBJ2-5 TRBV5-1 CASSSGTSGGRYQETQYF
TRBJ1-3 TRBV2 CASSELGTGSGNTIYF
TRBJ2-3 TRBV7-3 CASSLTTTDTQYF
TRBJ2-3 TRBV7-2 CASSLRSRGGGTDTQYF
TRBJ2-5 TRBV6-5 CASSWNGSPGETQYF
TRBJ1-2 TRBV29-1 CSVAVGQSYGYTF
TRBJ2-1 TRBV30 CARSVRASGGAREQFF
TRBJ2-2 TRBV19 CATGQGNAGELFF
TRBJ1-4 TRBV6-6 CASTVREKLFF
TRBJ1-2 TRBV7-9 CASSPGQYGYTF